The 31 T cell receptor beta chains listed next were all sequenced from one sample in a study of post-analysis software for immune sequencing data. Regarding the study as a whole: Patients showed TRBV5-6, TRBV5-1 and TRBV20-1 among about five TRBV segments more frequent than in controls.

Unique molecular identifiers had been added to the TCR beta cDNA libraries. Each CDR3 protein gets one entry after TCRdb re-called the PCR reads with MiXCR. The repertoire holds over 300,000 distinct CDR3 sequences, 30% to 45% seen once, with around 15% in the top ten. Their antigen targets remain unknown. Sequenced: blood. These receptors all come from a girl between 10 and 17 years old with multiple sclerosis.

The rearrangement joins TRBV15 to TRBJ1-1; 7 bases fit TRBD1. The ends lost 5 bases at V and 0 bases at J; junction bases unmatched: 6. The CDR3 is 15 residues long. Germline CDR1 is LNHNV and CDR2 is YYDKDF (reference sequence). The CDR3: CATSSETGLNTEAFF. The DNA of the CDR3 is TGTGCCACCAGCTCCGAGACAGGGCTGAACACTGAAGCTTTCTTT.

This sequence joins TRBV12-3 or TRBV12-4 and TRBJ2-7; the D gene is possibly TRBD1 (6 bases). V gave up 5 bases and J gave up 4 bases, with 12 bases separating them. The CDR3 contains 13 residues. The CDR3 sequence: CASSPGHPYEQYF. The CDR3 nucleotides read TGTGCCAGCAGTCCGGGACACCCTTACGAGCAGTACTTC.

This chain uses TRBV9 with TRBJ1-1, with 9 bases matching TRBD1. V lost 1 base, J lost 5 bases, and 6 bases stayed unmatched. This CDR3 has 15 residues. Germline-derived CDR1 and CDR2 are SGDLS and YYNGEE. CDR3 sequence: CASSVRPGTGTEAFF. Written as DNA, the CDR3 is TGTGCCAGCAGCGTACGGCCTGGGACAGGGACTGAAGCTTTCTTT.

V usage is TRBV6-6 and J usage is TRBJ2-3, with D unclear. Germline CDR1 and CDR2: MNHNY and SVGAGI (reference sequence). This CDR3 has 14 residues. Trimming took 8 bases from V and 3 from J, leaving 15 bases between them. The CDR3, as DNA: TGTGCCAGCTCCCAGTGGAGTCTAACAGATACGCAGTATTTT. Translation: CASSQWSLTDTQYF.

The table lists this clonotype with a few counts. The chain has TRBV3-1 and TRBJ2-5, with D possibly TRBD2 on 7 matching bases. From germline, CDR1 is LGHDT and CDR2 YNNKEL (reference sequence). V dropped 1 base and J dropped 1 base, with 13 bases sitting between them. The CDR3 runs 16 residues. The CDR3 nucleotides are TGTGCCAGCAGCCAAGTCTGGGGGGGCGTCCAAGAGACCCAGTACTTC. Translating gives CASSQVWGGVQETQYF.

The chain has TRBV9 and TRBJ2-5, with TRBD1 matching 8 bases. This CDR3 has 15 residues. The V and J ends lost 6 bases and 3 bases, in that order; junction bases with no gene match: 10. CDR1 is SGDLS and CDR2 is YYNGEE in the germline V gene. The CDR3 loop is CASTNRGEEEETQYF. The CDR3 nucleotides are TGTGCCAGCACCAACAGGGGGGAGGAGGAAGAGACCCAGTACTTC.

V is TRBV7-9 and J is TRBJ2-7; weak D call: TRBD2 (5 bases). Germline lookup yields CDR1 SEHNR and CDR2 FQNEAQ (reference sequence). The length of the CDR3 is 12 residues. V gave up 7 bases and J gave up 6 bases, with 13 bases separating them. Here the CDR3 DNA reads TGTGCCAGCAACCTCATCGAGGGCGAGCAGTACTTC. Amino acid sequence: CASNLIEGEQYF.

The genes are TRBV30 and TRBJ2-7; 9 bases agree with TRBD1. The CDR3 totals 14 residues. Trimming took 3 bases from V and 3 from J; bases not matched to a gene: 6. Germline V gene lookup returns CDR1 GTSNPN and CDR2 SVGIG (reference sequence). The CDR3 DNA reads TGTGCCTGGAGAACCGGGACAGGGTACTACGAGCAGTACTTC. This translates into CAWRTGTGYYEQYF.

This clonotype was detected a few times. The chain couples TRBV10-3 to TRBJ2-2; perhaps TRBD2 as D (5 bases). From germline, CDR1 is ENHRY and CDR2 SYGVKD. V was clipped by 2 bases and J by 0 bases, with 10 bases between them. The CDR3 is 16 residues long. The CDR3 is CAISEQLDPNTGELFF. The CDR3 DNA reads TGTGCCATCAGTGAGCAACTAGATCCGAACACCGGGGAGCTGTTTTTT.

The V and J genes are TRBV7-2 and TRBJ1-2; D remains ambiguous. Germline-derived CDR1 and CDR2 are SGHTA and FQGNSA. V was pared by 3 bases and J by 6 bases, with 17 bases between. CDR3 size: 15 residues. CDR3 DNA: TGTGCCAGCAGCTTCGGGGAGGGATTGAGTGATGGCTACACCTTC. Translating gives CASSFGEGLSDGYTF.

This rearrangement joins TRBV15 to TRBJ1-1; a possible D gene is TRBD1 (6 bases). Deletions cut 0 bases from V and 4 bases from J, with 9 bases between. The CDR3 covers 14 residues. In germline, CDR1 is LNHNV, CDR2 YYDKDF (reference sequence). This CDR3 is CATSRDPGATEAFF. As DNA, the CDR3 is TGTGCCACCAGCAGAGATCCAGGGGCCACTGAAGCTTTCTTT.

This clonotype was counted at least ten times. The chain has TRBV12-3 or TRBV12-4 and TRBJ2-5; D may be TRBD1 (5 bases). Trimming removed 6 bases at V and 4 bases at J, with 15 bases between. The CDR3 runs to 14 residues. Here the CDR3 reads CASRFGFQGETQYF. The DNA of the CDR3 is TGTGCCAGCAGGTTTGGGTTTCAGGGAGAGACCCAGTACTTC.

The rearrangement links TRBV5-1 to TRBJ2-3; weak D call: TRBD1 (6 bases). Per the germline V gene, CDR1 is SGHRS and CDR2 is YFSETQ. The V gene lost 1 base and the J gene lost 4 bases, with 13 bases spanning the gap. The CDR3 is made up of 15 amino acids. The CDR3 region has the DNA TGCGCCAGCAGCTTGATGGCAGGGGAAGCAGATACGCAGTATTTT. It codes for CASSLMAGEADTQYF.

The chain has TRBV7-2 and TRBJ1-2; D call uncertain. The CDR3 covers 14 residues. V was cut by 1 base and J by 0 bases, with 6 bases left in between. Germline V gene data show CDR1 as SGHTA and CDR2 as FQGNSA. CDR3 nucleotide sequence: TGTGCCAGCAGCTTAGGGGTAGCTAACTATGGCTACACCTTC. This translates into CASSLGVANYGYTF.

This clonotype came up a few times. The gene calls are TRBV14 and TRBJ2-1, with a tentative D call TRBD2 (6 bases). This CDR3 has 16 amino acids. V lost 4 bases and J 6 bases, leaving 19 bases between the germline ends. Germline V lookup: CDR1 SGHDN, CDR2 FVKESK. CDR3 sequence reads: CASSLPGLGNFNEQFF. For the CDR3, the DNA is TGTGCCAGCAGCCTACCGGGACTGGGAAACTTCAATGAGCAGTTCTTC.

This clonotype was observed a handful of times. The chain couples TRBV20-1 to TRBJ2-2; TRBD2 matches 9 bases. CDR3 size: 15 residues. The germline V gene has CDR1 DFQATT and CDR2 SNEGSKA (reference sequence). The V gene end was trimmed by 0 bases and the J gene end by 6 bases; junction bases not matched to a gene: 5. DNA of the CDR3: TGCAGTGCTAGAGATCGCGGGGGGGCCTCCGGGGAGCTGTTTTTT. Its translation: CSARDRGGASGELFF.

The chain combines TRBV14 with TRBJ1-6; D not resolved. Per germline, CDR1 SGHDN and CDR2 FVKESK. The CDR3 is 15 amino acids. V gave up 1 base and J gave up 1 base, with 5 bases separating them. The CDR3 here is CASSQGVSYNSPLHF. The CDR3 DNA is TGTGCCAGCAGCCAAGGGGTATCCTATAATTCACCCCTCCACTTT.

This chain links TRBV24-1 with TRBJ2-5; 8 nucleotides line up with TRBD1. Germline values: CDR1 KGHDR, CDR2 SFDVKD. The CDR3 length is 15 residues. The V gene end was trimmed by 3 bases and the J gene end by 2 bases; junction bases not matched to a gene: 4. The CDR3 region is CATSDTRTGQETQYF. In DNA, the CDR3 is TGTGCCACCAGTGATACCCGGACAGGGCAAGAGACCCAGTACTTC.

This sequence joins TRBV12-3 or TRBV12-4 and TRBJ1-5, with 7 nucleotides matching TRBD1. The junction had 4 bases not matched to a gene; V was cut back by 5 bases and J by 3 bases. This CDR3 is built from 14 residues. The CDR3 coding sequence is TGTGCCAGCAGTGGAGGGACAGCCAATCAGCCCCAGCATTTT. Its protein is CASSGGTANQPQHF.

The chain has TRBV3-1 and TRBJ2-1; D is unresolved. The germline V gene encodes CDR1 LGHDT and CDR2 YNNKEL (reference sequence). Between the trimmed V and J ends, which lost 2 bases and 10 bases, there was a span of 15 bases. This CDR3 spans 14 amino acids. The DNA of the CDR3 is TGTGCCAGCAGCCAATCAACAGCAGTAGGGGAGCAGTTCTTC. Protein: CASSQSTAVGEQFF.

V usage is TRBV11-2 and J usage is TRBJ2-5; 9 bases line up with TRBD1. The DNA end is more similar to TRBJ2-7, so the J call may be wrong. The CDR3 is 17 residues long. Germline V lookup: CDR1 SGHAT, CDR2 FQNNGV. The CDR3 protein is CASSLVRTGEFYYEQYF. As DNA, the CDR3 is TGTGCCAGCAGCTTAGTGCGGACAGGGGAATTCTACTACGAGCAGTACTTC.

This clonotype was seen a few times. The chain carries TRBV29-1 and TRBJ2-7, with a weak D call TRBD1 (5 bases). Germline V gene sequence: CDR1 SQVTM, CDR2 ANQGSEA. The CDR3 contains 13 residues. Trimming stripped 4 bases from V and 1 base from J, with 11 bases between. CDR3 in DNA: TGCAGCGTTGCGGAACAGGTTTCCTACGAGCAGTACTTC. This sequence encodes CSVAEQVSYEQYF.

The rearrangement uses TRBV20-1 and TRBJ2-5; D may be TRBD2 (5 bases). Trimming took off 2 bases at V and 5 bases at J, with 18 bases between the two ends. CDR3 length: 15 amino acids. Germline V lookup: CDR1 DFQATT, CDR2 SNEGSKA (reference sequence). The CDR3 coding sequence is TGCAGTGCTAGACGAGATTGGGGAGCTCGGGAGACCCAGTACTTC. Translation: CSARRDWGARETQYF.

This clonotype was counted between two and nine times. The chain has TRBV6-5 and TRBJ2-3; perhaps D is TRBD1 or TRBD2 (5 bases each). The V gene lost 8 bases and the J gene lost 2 bases, with 11 bases spanning the gap. The CDR3 consists of 13 residues. Per germline, CDR1 MNHEY and CDR2 SVGAGI. The CDR3 loop is CASRTGTTDTQYF. The DNA for the CDR3 is TGTGCCAGCCGTACCGGGACCACAGATACGCAGTATTTT.

CDR3 coding DNA: TGTGCCAGCAGTTCTGGGGGGGTCTACAATCAGCCCCAGCATTTT. Translated, it gives CASSSGGVYNQPQHF. The chain links TRBV6-2 or TRBV6-3 to TRBJ1-5, with D perhaps TRBD1 (5 bases). V lost 4 bases, J lost 3 bases, and 13 bases lay in between. CDR1 and CDR2 (germline): MNHEY, SVGEGT. This CDR3 is 15 amino acids long.

The chain is built from TRBV12-3 or TRBV12-4 and TRBJ2-4; TRBD1 is a possible D gene (5 bases). CDR3 length: 13 residues. The V end was cut by 7 bases, the J end by 8 bases, with 15 bases between. CDR3 DNA: TGTGCCAGCAAGGGGCCTCCAGGCGACATTCAGTACTTC. Its translation: CASKGPPGDIQYF.

The J gene is TRBJ1-5, the V gene TRBV14; D call uncertain. Per germline, CDR1 SGHDN and CDR2 FVKESK. V was clipped by 1 base and J by 6 bases, with 16 bases between them. The length of the CDR3 is 16 residues. CDR3 DNA sequence: TGTGCCAGCAGCCAAGTTGTAGGGATCGCGGGTCAGCCCCAGCATTTT. Its translation is CASSQVVGIAGQPQHF.

This chain connects TRBV9 to TRBJ1-5; TRBD1 might be the D (5 bases). This CDR3 is built from 20 residues. V was clipped by 10 bases and J by 0 bases, with 32 bases between them. Germline CDR1 reads SGDLS; CDR2 reads YYNGEE. CDR3 nucleotide sequence: TGTGCCGGCCACTCACGATTACCTCAAACAGGAATCGATAGCAATCAGCCCCAGCATTTT. Translating it yields CAGHSRLPQTGIDSNQPQHF.

This clonotype was observed a few times. V usage is TRBV6-5 and J usage is TRBJ1-2; D unclear. In germline, CDR1 is MNHEY, CDR2 SVGAGI. The CDR3 has 15 amino acids. Trimming pared 2 bases from V and 8 bases from J, leaving 18 bases between. As DNA, the CDR3 is TGTGCCAGCAGTTACGACAATTTTGGTTTAGGGGGCTACACCTTC. Its protein is CASSYDNFGLGGYTF.

The V gene is TRBV18, the J gene TRBJ2-5; D gene uncertain. Germline V lookup: CDR1 KGHSH, CDR2 LQKENI. The CDR3 sequence is 15 residues long. V lost 2 bases and J 2 bases, leaving 12 bases between the germline ends. The chain's CDR3 is CASSPSMGRQETQYF. The CDR3 DNA reads as TGTGCCAGCTCACCAAGTATGGGCAGGCAAGAGACCCAGTACTTC.

This clonotype appeared a single time. The genes are TRBV7-9 and TRBJ2-3; 8 bases match TRBD1. The CDR3 contains 17 residues. Germline CDR1 and CDR2: SEHNR and FQNEAQ (reference sequence). Trimming took 1 base from V and 4 from J; bases not matched to a gene: 10. CDR3 sequence reads: CASSLVMRTGTADTQYF. The CDR3 DNA follows: TGTGCCAGCAGCTTAGTTATGCGGACAGGGACGGCAGATACGCAGTATTTT.